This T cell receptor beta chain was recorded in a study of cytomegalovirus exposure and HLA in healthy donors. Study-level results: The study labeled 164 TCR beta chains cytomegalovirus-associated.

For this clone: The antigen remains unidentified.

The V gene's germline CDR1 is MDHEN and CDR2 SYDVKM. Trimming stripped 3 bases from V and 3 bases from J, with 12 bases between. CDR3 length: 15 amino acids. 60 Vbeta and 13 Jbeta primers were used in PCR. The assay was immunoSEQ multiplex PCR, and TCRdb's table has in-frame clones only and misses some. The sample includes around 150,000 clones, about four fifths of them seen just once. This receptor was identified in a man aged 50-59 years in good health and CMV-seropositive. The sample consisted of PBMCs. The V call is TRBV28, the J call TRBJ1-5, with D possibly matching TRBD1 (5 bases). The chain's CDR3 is CASSFQGGTNQPQHF. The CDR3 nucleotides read TGTGCCAGCAGTTTCCAGGGTGGTACCAATCAGCCCCAGCATTTT. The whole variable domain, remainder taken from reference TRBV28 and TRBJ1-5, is DVKVTQSSRYLVKRTGEKVFLECVQDMDHENMFWYRQDPGLGLRLIYFSYDVKMKEKGDIPEGYSVSREKKERFSLILESASTNQTSMYLCASSFQGGTNQPQHFGDGTRLSIL.